The T cell receptor beta chain under discussion was sequenced for a study of CD8+ T cells in alopecia areata. Reverse transcription of extracted RNA yielded cDNA, which provided the sequencing template. This table comes from immunoSEQ multiplex PCR, and its TCRdb copy is limited to in-frame clones, with some not included. The sample contains some 150,000 clones, about 72% of which appear only once. Specimen: CD8+ T cells sorted from blood, collected at week 0. This clonotype was sampled from a human donor with alopecia areata.

CDR3 DNA sequence: TGCGCCAGCAGTGAGGACAGGAGAAATGAAAAACTGTTTTTT. Amino acids: CASSEDRRNEKLFF. The chain employs TRBV10-1 and TRBJ1-4, with a tentative D call TRBD1 (6 bases). Germline V gene data show CDR1 as WNHNN and CDR2 as SYGVQD (reference sequence). V was cut by 2 bases and J by 5 bases, with 9 bases left in between. The CDR3 spans 14 residues.